The 13 T cell receptor beta chains listed next were all sequenced from one sample in a study of shared clonotypes between healthy human individuals. Only in-frame clones appear in the TCRdb table, and some are missing; sequencing was by immunoSEQ multiplex PCR. Of millions of clones in the sample, roughly 96% were seen once. What was sequenced was naive CD4+ T cells sorted from blood. Regarding subset: CD45RA+ positively selected. The receptor source for this set is a man younger than 30 in good health.

The chain links TRBV27 to TRBJ2-2; D perhaps matches TRBD1 (5 bases). The length of the CDR3 is 16 residues. With 0 bases removed from V and 4 bases from J, the gap between germline ends came to 12 bases. Per the germline V gene, CDR1 is MNHEY and CDR2 is SMNVEV (reference sequence). In nucleotides, the CDR3 is TGTGCCAGCAGTTTATCAATCCAGGGAATCACCGGGGAGCTGTTTTTT. This codes for CASSLSIQGITGELFF.

This chain connects TRBV10-2 to TRBJ2-3; 7 bases agree with TRBD2. This CDR3 region has 13 residues. V dropped 4 bases and J dropped 4; count of bases not matched to a gene: 2. Germline V gene sequence: CDR1 WSHSY, CDR2 SAAADI. CDR3: CASSGAGADTQYF. DNA of the CDR3: TGCGCCAGCAGTGGCGCGGGGGCAGATACGCAGTATTTT.

Remarks on this clone: This specimen includes other DNA sequences encoding the same CDR3. This sequence joins TRBV30 and TRBJ2-7; D ambiguous. V dropped 2 bases and J dropped 0 bases, with 5 bases sitting between them. This CDR3 is built from 12 residues. Germline values: CDR1 GTSNPN, CDR2 SVGIG (reference sequence). The CDR3 is CAWSQSSYEQYF. The CDR3 DNA reads TGTGCCTGGAGTCAATCCTCCTACGAGCAGTACTTC.

The V and J genes are TRBV6-1 and TRBJ1-2; D uncertain. The CDR3 has 13 residues. V lost 6 bases to trimming and J lost 6 bases, with 14 bases between them. Germline CDR1 MNHNS, CDR2 SASEGT. The CDR3 protein is CASSGEYRNGYTF. The CDR3 DNA reads TGTGCCAGCAGCGGCGAGTACCGAAATGGCTACACCTTC.

The CDR3 DNA follows: TGTGCCAGCAGCTTGAAGGCAGGTCTCGAGCAGTACTTC. Translated: CASSLKAGLEQYF. This chain uses TRBV5-6 with TRBJ2-7; D not certain. V was cut by 1 base and J by 6 bases, with 11 bases left in between. Germline V gives CDR1 SGHDT, CDR2 YYEEEE. The CDR3 contains 13 residues.

The chain employs TRBV9 and TRBJ1-4, with D tentatively TRBD1 (5 bases). The CDR3 spans 15 residues. CDR1 is SGDLS, CDR2 YYNGEE, per germline. V was shortened by 3 bases and J by 4 bases, with 13 bases between the two germline ends. Written as DNA, the CDR3 is TGTGCCAGCAGCGGCCTGCGGGACGGTAATGAAAAACTGTTTTTT. Its translation: CASSGLRDGNEKLFF.

The CDR3 sequence: CASSLVPTGQGFNEQFF. The CDR3 region has the DNA TGCGCCAGCAGCTTGGTCCCGACAGGGCAGGGCTTCAATGAGCAGTTCTTC. The chain joins TRBV5-1 to TRBJ2-1; TRBD1 aligns across 7 bases. Germline V gene lookup returns CDR1 SGHRS and CDR2 YFSETQ. The junction had 12 bases not matched to a gene; V was cut back by 0 bases and J by 6 bases. The CDR3 is made up of 17 amino acids.

J is TRBJ1-1 and V is TRBV19; possibly TRBD1 for D (5 bases). Trimming took 4 bases from V and 1 from J, leaving 16 bases between them. CDR3 length: 16 residues. Per germline, CDR1 LNHDA and CDR2 SQIVND (reference sequence). The CDR3, as DNA: TGTGCCAGTAGTAAACAGGCTATCCTACCGAACACTGAAGCTTTCTTT. Amino acid sequence: CASSKQAILPNTEAFF.

The chain carries TRBV5-1 and TRBJ2-7; D is tentatively TRBD1 or TRBD2 (6 bases each). Germline values: CDR1 SGHRS, CDR2 YFSETQ. The CDR3 totals 14 residues. V lost 0 bases and J 5 bases, leaving 12 bases between the germline ends. As DNA, the CDR3 is TGCGCCAGCAGCTTGGGCGGGACAACCCACGAGCAGTACTTC. Translation gives CASSLGGTTHEQYF.

The chain couples TRBV10-3 to TRBJ1-2; 7 bases are shared with TRBD1. The CDR3 runs 12 residues. Unmatched junction bases numbered 6, after V lost 11 bases and J lost 3 bases. Germline assignment: CDR1 ENHRY and CDR2 SYGVKD. This CDR3 is CAVRDRDYGYTF. The CDR3 region has the DNA TGTGCCGTTCGGGACAGAGACTATGGCTACACCTTC.

The rearrangement uses TRBV29-1 and TRBJ1-2, with D perhaps TRBD1 (5 bases). This CDR3 has 17 amino acids. The V and J ends lost 0 bases and 5 bases respectively, with 22 bases between them. CDR1 is SQVTM, CDR2 ANQGSEA, per germline. CDR3 bases: TGCAGCGTTGAAGATTCGGGACCGAATCTCTCGGGGTATGGCTACACCTTC. This encodes CSVEDSGPNLSGYGYTF.

The V call is TRBV18, the J call TRBJ1-2, with a tentative D call TRBD1 (5 bases). The length of the CDR3 is 13 residues. Germline CDR1 is KGHSH and CDR2 is LQKENI. Trimming shortened V by 3 bases and J by 8 bases, and 13 bases separated the two germline ends. The DNA for the CDR3 is TGTGCCAGCTCACCGTGGGACGGCGGGGGCTACACCTTC. Translated, it gives CASSPWDGGGYTF.

A word on this clone: In the same sample, other DNA sequences code for this CDR3. J is TRBJ1-1 and V is TRBV28; weak D call: TRBD1 (6 bases). Per the germline V gene, CDR1 is MDHEN and CDR2 is SYDVKM. V was pared by 4 bases and J by 1 base, with 13 bases between. The CDR3 is made up of 15 amino acids. The CDR3 loop reads CASSSTGLGNTEAFF. CDR3 bases: TGTGCCAGCAGTTCAACAGGGCTCGGGAACACTGAAGCTTTCTTT.